This is a list of T cell receptor beta chains from one sample in a study of Graves' ophthalmopathy and Graves' hyperthyroidism. TCRdb reanalysed the multiplex PCR reads using MiXCR and keeps one entry per CDR3 protein. The sample gives about 340,000 distinct CDR3 sequences, 17% of which show up once; roughly an eighth is in the top ten. Sequenced input: peripheral blood. The receptors were gathered from an adult man with Graves' ophthalmopathy. Both conserved end residues are part of each CDR3. The D gene is left open where the match is weak.

d_call	v_call	j_call	cdr3_aa
-	TRBV12-3/TRBV12-4	TRBJ1-1	CASSRGGGTEAFF
-	TRBV7-2	TRBJ2-5	CASSLRSPEPKYF
-	TRBV10-3	TRBJ1-1	CAIAGGGTEAFF
TRBD1	TRBV19	TRBJ1-6	CASSILGTGDSPLHF
TRBD2	TRBV11-1	TRBJ2-1	CASSFVRTSTNNEQFF
-	TRBV30	TRBJ2-7	CAWSVSRDTSSYEQYF
TRBD1	TRBV6-5	TRBJ1-2	CASSYGGQVYGYTF
-	TRBV28	TRBJ1-1	CASSSSGVGTEAFF
-	TRBV4-2	TRBJ1-3	CASSQSEGTGNTIYF
TRBD1	TRBV11-3	TRBJ1-3	CASSSRTGGNTIYF